Below, 4 T cell receptor beta chains from the same sample are listed, as sequenced in a study of cytomegalovirus exposure and HLA in healthy donors. The PCR used 60 Vbeta and 13 Jbeta primers. Sequencing was performed with immunoSEQ multiplex PCR; in TCRdb, only in-frame clones are kept and a portion is missing. The table shows about 170,000 clones, with 70% to 90% occurring only once. Sample: PBMCs. These receptors all stem from a man aged 25-40 years in good health and CMV-seropositive.

The genes are TRBV7-2 and TRBJ2-5; 8 bases fit TRBD2. The CDR3 loop spans 17 amino acids. The germline CDR1 and CDR2 sequences are SGHTA and FQGNSA. After removal of 7 bases from V and 1 base from J, the junction contained 14 bases not matched to a gene. This CDR3 is CASKSTGSSGFQETQYF. CDR3 bases: TGTGCCAGCAAATCAACAGGTTCTAGCGGGTTCCAAGAGACCCAGTACTTC.

The chain employs TRBV2 and TRBJ2-1, with 7 bases matching TRBD1. Looked up from germline, CDR1 is SNHLY and CDR2 is FYNNEI. The CDR3 has 14 amino acids. Losses at the gene ends were 4 bases for V and 2 bases for J; bases not matched to a gene: 2. The CDR3 DNA follows: TGTGCCAGCAGTGCACAGGGGACCTACAATGAGCAGTTCTTC. It encodes CASSAQGTYNEQFF. Full variable domain (outside the CDR3, taken from reference TRBV2 and TRBJ2-1): EPEVTQTPSHQVTQMGQEVILRCVPISNHLYFYWYRQILGQKVEFLVSFYNNEISEKSEIFDDQFSVERPDGSNFTLKIRSTKLEDSAMYFCASSAQGTYNEQFFGPGTRLTVL.

The genes are TRBV5-1 and TRBJ1-5; no reliable D call. V was clipped by 4 bases and J by 10 bases, with 18 bases between them. Germline CDR1 and CDR2: SGHRS and YFSETQ. This CDR3 is 14 amino acids long. As DNA, the CDR3 is TGCGCCAGCAGCCTAGACCCGGGAATTGGTCCCCAGCATTTT. Translated: CASSLDPGIGPQHF.

This sequence joins TRBV27 and TRBJ2-3; a possible D gene is TRBD1 (5 bases). CDR3 length equals 14 residues. The ends were cut back, 5 bases at V and 0 bases at J, with 9 bases in the middle. Germline CDR1 is MNHEY and CDR2 is SMNVEV (reference sequence). The CDR3, as DNA: TGTGCCAGCAGTGCCCGACAGAGCACAGATACGCAGTATTTT. Its translation is CASSARQSTDTQYF.